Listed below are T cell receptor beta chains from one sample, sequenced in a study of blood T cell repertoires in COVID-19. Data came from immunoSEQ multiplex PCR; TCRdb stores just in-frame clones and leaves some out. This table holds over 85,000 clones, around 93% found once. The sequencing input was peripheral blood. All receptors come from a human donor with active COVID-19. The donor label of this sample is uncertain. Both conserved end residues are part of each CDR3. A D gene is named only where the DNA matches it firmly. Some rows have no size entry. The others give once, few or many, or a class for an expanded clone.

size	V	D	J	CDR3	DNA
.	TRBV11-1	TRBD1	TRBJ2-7	CASSGTGPYEQYF	TGTGCCAGCTCCGGGACAGGACCGTACGAGCAGTACTTC
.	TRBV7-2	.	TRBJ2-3	CASSLVDSAGEGDTQYF	TGTGCCAGCAGCTTAGTTGATTCGGCAGGGGAGGGTGATACGCAGTATTTT
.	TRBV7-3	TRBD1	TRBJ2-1	CASSPRTGGLNEQFF	TGTGCCAGCAGCCCCCGGACAGGGGGCCTCAATGAGCAGTTCTTC
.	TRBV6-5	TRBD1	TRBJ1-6	CASRARDSYNSPLHF	TGTGCCAGCAGAGCCCGGGACAGTTATAATTCACCCCTCCACTTT
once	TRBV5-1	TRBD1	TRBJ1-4	CASSSQGSDEKLFF	TGCGCCAGCAGCTCACAGGGGAGTGATGAAAAACTGTTTTTT
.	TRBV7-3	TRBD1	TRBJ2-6	CASSLIGGTGGPGANVLTF	TGTGCCAGCAGCTTAATTGGTGGGACAGGGGGGCCTGGGGCCAACGTCCTGACTTTC
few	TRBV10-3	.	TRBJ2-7	CAISGGGGEQYF	TGTGCCATCAGTGGGGGGGGCGGCGAGCAGTACTTC
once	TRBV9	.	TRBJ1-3	CASSKAHSGNTIYF	TGTGCCAGCAGCAAAGCCCACTCTGGAAACACCATATATTTT
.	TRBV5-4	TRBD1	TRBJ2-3	CASSGVTGTGTDTQYF	TGTGCCAGCAGCGGGGTGACAGGGACAGGGACGGATACGCAGTATTTT
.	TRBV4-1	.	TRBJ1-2	CASSQFLQGHYGYTF	TGCGCCAGCAGCCAATTCCTCCAGGGCCACTATGGCTACACCTTC
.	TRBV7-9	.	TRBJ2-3	CASTGQTITDTQYF	TGTGCCAGCACAGGACAGACCATCACAGATACGCAGTATTTT
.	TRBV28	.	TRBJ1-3	CASSRTWGVNGNTIYF	TGTGCCAGCAGTCGGACGTGGGGGGTCAATGGAAACACCATATATTTT
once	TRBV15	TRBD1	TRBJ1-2	CATSREPGQGTGGYTF	TGTGCCACCAGCAGAGAACCTGGACAGGGTACGGGTGGCTACACCTTC
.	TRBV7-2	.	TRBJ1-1	CASSDRQANTEAFF	TGTGCCAGCAGCGACCGACAGGCAAACACTGAAGCTTTCTTT
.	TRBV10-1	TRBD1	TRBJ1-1	CASSESQGAGNTEAFF	TGCGCCAGCAGTGAGTCTCAGGGGGCGGGGAACACTGAAGCTTTCTTT
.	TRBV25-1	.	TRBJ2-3	CASSLQATDTQYF	TGTGCCAGCAGTCTGCAGGCCACAGATACGCAGTATTTT
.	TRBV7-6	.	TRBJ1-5	CASSLAGSNQPQHF	TGTGCCAGCAGCTTAGCCGGTAGCAATCAGCCCCAGCATTTT
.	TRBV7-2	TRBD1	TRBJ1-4	CASSLTGANEKLFF	TGTGCCAGCAGCCTAACAGGGGCGAATGAAAAACTGTTTTTT
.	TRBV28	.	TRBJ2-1	CASSLVAYEQFF	TGTGCCAGCAGTCTAGTTGCCTATGAGCAGTTCTTC
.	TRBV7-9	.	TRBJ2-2	CASSLPTGVAGELFF	TGTGCCAGCAGCTTACCCACCGGTGTCGCCGGGGAGCTGTTTTTT
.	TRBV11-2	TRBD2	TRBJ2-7	CASSPGLAGGYYEQYF	TGTGCCAGCAGCCCCGGGCTAGCGGGGGGGTACTACGAGCAGTACTTC
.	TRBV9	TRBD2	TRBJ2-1	CASSVGSGGPGSYNEQFF	TGTGCCAGCAGCGTAGGTAGCGGGGGGCCGGGTTCCTACAATGAGCAGTTCTTC
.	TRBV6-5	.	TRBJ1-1	CASSFRGPVSTEAFF	TGTGCCAGCAGTTTCAGGGGACCAGTTTCCACTGAAGCTTTCTTT
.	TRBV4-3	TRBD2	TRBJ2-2	CASSRAGLAGNTGELFF	TGCGCCAGCAGCCGAGCGGGACTAGCGGGGAACACCGGGGAGCTGTTTTTT
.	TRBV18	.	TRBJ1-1	CASSEGVNRVTEAFF	TGTGCCAGCTCAGAAGGGGTAAATCGGGTCACTGAAGCTTTCTTT
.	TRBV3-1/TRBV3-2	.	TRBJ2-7	CARRGGPSSYEQYF	TGTGCCAGAAGGGGGGGGCCTTCGTCCTACGAGCAGTACTTC
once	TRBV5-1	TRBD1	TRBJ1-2	CASSLGQGPLAF	TGCGCCAGCAGCCTGGGACAGGGGCCGTTAGCCTTC
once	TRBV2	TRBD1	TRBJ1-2	CAVTGPTRGSNMNYGYTF	TGTGCCGTGACAGGGCCAACACGGGGGTCCAACATGAACTATGGCTACACCTTC
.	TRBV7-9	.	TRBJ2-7	CASRFRDEQYF	TGTGCCAGCAGATTCCGGGACGAGCAGTACTTC
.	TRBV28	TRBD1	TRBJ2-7	CASSSPGQGKYEQYF	TGTGCCAGCAGTTCGCCGGGACAGGGAAAGTACGAGCAGTACTTC
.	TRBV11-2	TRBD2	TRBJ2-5	CASSLVAGVNQETQYF	TGTGCCAGCAGCCTCGTAGCGGGGGTGAATCAAGAGACCCAGTACTTC
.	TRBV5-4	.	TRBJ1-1	CASSPGERAEAFF	TGTGCCAGCAGCCCGGGGGAAAGGGCTGAAGCTTTCTTT
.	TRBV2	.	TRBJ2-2	CASRFGGGGELFF	TGTGCCAGCAGGTTCGGGGGTGGCGGGGAGCTGTTTTTT
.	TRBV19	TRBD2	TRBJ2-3	CASSILAGASTDTQYF	TGTGCCAGTAGTATCCTAGCGGGGGCCAGCACAGATACGCAGTATTTT
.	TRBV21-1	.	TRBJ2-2	CASRTTGELFF	TGTGCCAGCAGAACTACCGGGGAGCTGTTTTTT
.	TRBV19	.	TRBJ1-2	CASSMSFEGRVYGYTF	TGTGCCAGTAGTATGAGTTTCGAGGGGAGGGTCTATGGCTACACCTTC
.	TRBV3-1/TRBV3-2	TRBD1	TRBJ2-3	CASSQIGTGEGDTQYF	TGTGCCAGCAGCCAAATTGGGACAGGGGAAGGAGATACGCAGTATTTT
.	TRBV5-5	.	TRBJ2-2	CASSLGLDTGELFF	TGTGCCAGCAGCTTGGGTCTAGACACCGGGGAGCTGTTTTTT
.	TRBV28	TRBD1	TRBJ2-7	CASTPLTGGYEQYF	TGTGCCAGCACCCCTTTAACAGGGGGCTACGAGCAGTACTTC
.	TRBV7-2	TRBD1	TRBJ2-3	CASSSGTGGDTQYF	TGTGCCAGCAGTTCCGGGACAGGGGGTGATACGCAGTATTTT
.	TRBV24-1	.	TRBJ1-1	CATSDYSRSGNTEAFF	TGTGCCACCAGTGATTACAGCAGGTCAGGGAACACTGAAGCTTTCTTT
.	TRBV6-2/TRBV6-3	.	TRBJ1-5	CASSYITDGSNQPQHF	TGTGCCAGCAGTTACATTACTGACGGGAGCAATCAGCCCCAGCATTTT
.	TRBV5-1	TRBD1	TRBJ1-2	CASSLDDREYGYTF	TGCGCCAGCAGCTTGGACGACAGGGAGTATGGCTACACCTTC
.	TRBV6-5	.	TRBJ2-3	CASSYSGGDTQYF	TGTGCCAGCAGTTACTCGGGAGGAGATACGCAGTATTTT
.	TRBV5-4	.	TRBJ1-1	CASSPRAGSLGNTEAFF	TGTGCCAGCAGCCCTCGGGCGGGCAGTTTGGGGAACACTGAAGCTTTCTTT
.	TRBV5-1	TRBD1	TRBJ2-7	CASSLTGASYEQYF	TGCGCCAGCAGCTTGACAGGGGCTTCCTACGAGCAGTACTTC
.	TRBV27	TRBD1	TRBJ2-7	CASSWGQGYEQYF	TGTGCCAGCAGCTGGGGACAGGGGTACGAGCAGTACTTC
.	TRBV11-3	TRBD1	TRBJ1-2	CASSGRGHTPYGYTF	TGTGCCAGCAGCGGCAGGGGGCATACCCCCTATGGCTACACCTTC
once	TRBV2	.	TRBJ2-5	CASSLQSQETQYF	TGTGCCAGCAGTCTCCAGTCCCAAGAGACCCAGTACTTC
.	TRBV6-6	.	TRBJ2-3	CASSYSTGRGDTQYF	TGTGCCAGCAGTTACTCGACGGGCAGGGGTGATACGCAGTATTTT
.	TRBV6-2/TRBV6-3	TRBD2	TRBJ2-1	CASSFSGGAYNEQFF	TGTGCCAGCAGTTTCAGCGGGGGGGCCTACAATGAGCAGTTCTTC
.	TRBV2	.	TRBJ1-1	CVSQDMNTEAFF	TGTGTCAGCCAAGACATGAACACTGAAGCTTTCTTT
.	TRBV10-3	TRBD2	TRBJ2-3	CAISESLAGVGTDTQYF	TGTGCCATCAGTGAGTCCTTGGCGGGGGTAGGCACAGATACGCAGTATTTT
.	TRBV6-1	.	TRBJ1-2	CASSEWGGRVNYGYTF	TGTGCCAGCAGTGAATGGGGCGGCAGAGTGAACTATGGCTACACCTTC
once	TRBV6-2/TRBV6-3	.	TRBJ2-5	CASSYSRGGQETQYF	TGTGCCAGCAGTTACTCCCGGGGAGGCCAAGAGACCCAGTACTTC
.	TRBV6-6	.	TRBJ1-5	CASSYSGGTGNQPQHF	TGTGCCAGCAGTTACTCAGGGGGTACGGGCAATCAGCCCCAGCATTTT
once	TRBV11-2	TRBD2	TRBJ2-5	CASSSGLAGVWGTQYF	TGTGCCAGCAGCTCCGGGCTAGCGGGGGTCTGGGGGACCCAGTACTTC
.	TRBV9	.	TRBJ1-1	CASSPHRINTEAFF	TGTGCCAGCAGCCCCCACAGAATAAACACTGAAGCTTTCTTT